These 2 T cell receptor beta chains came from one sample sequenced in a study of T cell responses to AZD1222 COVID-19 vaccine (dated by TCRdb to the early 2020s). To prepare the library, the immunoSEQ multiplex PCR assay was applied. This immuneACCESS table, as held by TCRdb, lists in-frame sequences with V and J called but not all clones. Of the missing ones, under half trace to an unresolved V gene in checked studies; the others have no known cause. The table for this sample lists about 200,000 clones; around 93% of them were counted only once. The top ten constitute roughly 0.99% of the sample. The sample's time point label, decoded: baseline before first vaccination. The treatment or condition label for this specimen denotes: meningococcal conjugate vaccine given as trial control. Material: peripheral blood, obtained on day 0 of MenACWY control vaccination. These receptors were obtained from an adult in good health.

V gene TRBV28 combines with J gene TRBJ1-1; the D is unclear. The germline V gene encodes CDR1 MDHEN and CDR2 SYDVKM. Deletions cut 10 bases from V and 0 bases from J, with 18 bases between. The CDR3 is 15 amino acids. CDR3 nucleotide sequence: TGTGCCACCCTGGTCCGGGCCGCATTGAACACTGAAGCTTTCTTT. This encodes CATLVRAALNTEAFF.

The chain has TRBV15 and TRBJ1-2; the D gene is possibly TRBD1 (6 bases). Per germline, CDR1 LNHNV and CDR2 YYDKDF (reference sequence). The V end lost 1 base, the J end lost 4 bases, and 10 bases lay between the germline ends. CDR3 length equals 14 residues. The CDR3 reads CATSRGQAAYGYTF. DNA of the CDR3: TGTGCCACCAGCAGAGGACAGGCGGCCTATGGCTACACCTTC.